This T cell receptor beta chain stems from a study of Ad26.COV2.S vaccination and SARS-CoV-2 variants. The treatment here: approximately 18 received Ad26.COV2.S at low or high dose, single or two shots; 5 received placebo; per-sample allocation not given. Vaccine and placebo recipients were sampled on day 63 after the first injection. This CDR3 is built from 13 residues. CDR1 KGHDR and CDR2 SFDVKD come from the germline V gene. Trimming took 4 bases from V and 11 from J, leaving 13 bases between them. Only in-frame clones appear in the TCRdb table, and some are missing; sequencing was by immunoSEQ multiplex PCR. The sample carries about 350,000 clones, approximately 90% recorded once.

This material consisted of peripheral blood, taken in a trial of Ad26.COV2.S vaccine versus placebo. The sequence derives from a person between 18 and 65 years old who received the Ad26.COV2.S COVID-19 vaccine or a placebo. The chain recombines TRBV24-1 with TRBJ1-4; D is unclear. Here the CDR3 DNA reads TGTGCCACCAGTGACATAAAAGTCGACAAACTGTTTTTT. This encodes CATSDIKVDKLFF.